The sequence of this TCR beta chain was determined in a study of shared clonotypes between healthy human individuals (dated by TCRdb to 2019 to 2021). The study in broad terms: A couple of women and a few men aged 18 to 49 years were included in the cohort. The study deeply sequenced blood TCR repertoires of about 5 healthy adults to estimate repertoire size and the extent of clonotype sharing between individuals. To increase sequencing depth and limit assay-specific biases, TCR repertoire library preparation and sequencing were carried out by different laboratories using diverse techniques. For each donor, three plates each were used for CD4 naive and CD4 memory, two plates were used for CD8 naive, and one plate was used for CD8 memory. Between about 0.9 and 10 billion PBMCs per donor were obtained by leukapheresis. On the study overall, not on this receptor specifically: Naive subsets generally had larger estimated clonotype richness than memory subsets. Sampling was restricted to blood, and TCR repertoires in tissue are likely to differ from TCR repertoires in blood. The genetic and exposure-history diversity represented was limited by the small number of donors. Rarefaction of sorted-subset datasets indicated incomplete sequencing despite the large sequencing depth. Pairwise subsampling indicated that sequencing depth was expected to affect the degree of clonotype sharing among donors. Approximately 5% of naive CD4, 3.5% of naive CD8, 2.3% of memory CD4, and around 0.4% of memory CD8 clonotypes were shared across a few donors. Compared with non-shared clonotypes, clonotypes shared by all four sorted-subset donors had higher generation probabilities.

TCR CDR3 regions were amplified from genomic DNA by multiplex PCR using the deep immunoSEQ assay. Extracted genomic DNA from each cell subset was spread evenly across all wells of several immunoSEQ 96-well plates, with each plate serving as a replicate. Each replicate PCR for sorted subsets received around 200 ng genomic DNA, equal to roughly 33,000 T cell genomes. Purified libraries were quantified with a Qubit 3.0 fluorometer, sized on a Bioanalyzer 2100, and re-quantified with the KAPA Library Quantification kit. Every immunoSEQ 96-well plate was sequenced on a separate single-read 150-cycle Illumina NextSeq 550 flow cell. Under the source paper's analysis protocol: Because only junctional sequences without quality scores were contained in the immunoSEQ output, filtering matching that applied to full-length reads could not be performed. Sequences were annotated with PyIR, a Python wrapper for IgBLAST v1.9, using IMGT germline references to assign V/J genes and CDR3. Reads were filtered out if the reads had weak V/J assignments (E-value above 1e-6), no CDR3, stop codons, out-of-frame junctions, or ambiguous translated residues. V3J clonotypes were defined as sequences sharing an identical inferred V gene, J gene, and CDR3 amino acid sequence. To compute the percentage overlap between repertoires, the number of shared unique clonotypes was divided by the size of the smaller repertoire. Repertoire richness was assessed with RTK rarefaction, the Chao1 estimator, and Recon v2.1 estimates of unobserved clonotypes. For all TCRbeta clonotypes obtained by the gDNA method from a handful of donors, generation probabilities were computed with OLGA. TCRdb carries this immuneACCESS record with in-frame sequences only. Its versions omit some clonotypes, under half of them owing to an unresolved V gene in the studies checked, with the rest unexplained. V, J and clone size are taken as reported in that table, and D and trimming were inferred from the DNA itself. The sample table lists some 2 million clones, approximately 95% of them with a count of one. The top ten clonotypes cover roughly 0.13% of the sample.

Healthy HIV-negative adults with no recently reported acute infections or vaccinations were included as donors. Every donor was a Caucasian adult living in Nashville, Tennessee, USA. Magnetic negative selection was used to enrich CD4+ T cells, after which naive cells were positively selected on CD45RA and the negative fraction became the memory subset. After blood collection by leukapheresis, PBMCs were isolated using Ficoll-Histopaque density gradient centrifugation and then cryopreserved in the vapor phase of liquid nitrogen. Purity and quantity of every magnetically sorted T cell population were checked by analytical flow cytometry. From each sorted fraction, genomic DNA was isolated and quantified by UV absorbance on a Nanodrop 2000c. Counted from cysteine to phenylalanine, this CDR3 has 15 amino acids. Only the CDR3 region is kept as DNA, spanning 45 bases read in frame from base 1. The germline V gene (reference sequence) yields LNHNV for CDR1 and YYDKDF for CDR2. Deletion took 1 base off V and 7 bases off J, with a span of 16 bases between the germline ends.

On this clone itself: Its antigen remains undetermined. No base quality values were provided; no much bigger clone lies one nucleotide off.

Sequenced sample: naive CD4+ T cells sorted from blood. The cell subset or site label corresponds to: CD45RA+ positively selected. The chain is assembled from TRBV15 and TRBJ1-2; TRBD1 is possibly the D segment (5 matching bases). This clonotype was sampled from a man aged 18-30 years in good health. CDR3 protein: CATSRGERTSFGYTF. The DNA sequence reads TGTGCCACCAGCAGAGGGGAGAGGACATCGTTTGGCTACACCTTC. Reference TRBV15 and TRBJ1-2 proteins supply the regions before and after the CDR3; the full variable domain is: DAMVIQNPRYQVTQFGKPVTLSCSQTLNHNVMYWYQQKSSQAPKLLFHYYDKDFNNEADTPDNFQSRRPNTSFCFLDIRSPGLGDTAMYLCATSRGERTSFGYTFGSGTRLTVV.